This is a list of T cell receptor beta chains from one sample in a study of Ad26.COV2.S vaccination and SARS-CoV-2 variants. Some clones are missing from TCRdb's copy, which holds only in-frame ones; the method was immunoSEQ multiplex PCR. Counted here are fewer than 400,000 clones, approximately 89% occurring once; the ten biggest clones make up approximately 1.9%. The input for sequencing was peripheral blood, taken in a trial of Ad26.COV2.S vaccine versus placebo. These receptor sequences come from a person between 18 and 65 years old who received the Ad26.COV2.S COVID-19 vaccine or a placebo. Both conserved end residues are part of each CDR3. D genes are given only for firm matches. Clone sizes are given selectively: once, few, many, or a class where the clone is expanded.

>once|TRBJ2-2|.|TRBV30
TGTGCCTGGAGGTATGGGGACACTGACGGGGAGCTGTTTTTT
CAWRYGDTDGELFF
>.|TRBJ2-7|TRBD2|TRBV3-1/TRBV3-2
TGTGCCAGCAGCCAAGGGACTAGCGGGTCCTACGAGCAGTACTTC
CASSQGTSGSYEQYF
>once|TRBJ2-7|.|TRBV15
TGTGCCACCAGCAGAGAGCGGCAGGGGAGGTCGGAGCAGTACTTC
CATSRERQGRSEQYF
>.|TRBJ2-1|TRBD2|TRBV7-6
TGTGCCAGCAGCCCCGGGACTAGCGCGAACAATGAGCAGTTCTTC
CASSPGTSANNEQFF
>.|TRBJ1-5|.|TRBV24-1
TGTGCCACCAGTGATTTGTCAGACAATCAGCCCCAGCATTTT
CATSDLSDNQPQHF
>once|TRBJ1-1|.|TRBV6-5
TGTGCCACCCGGCGGTTCAACACTGAAGCTTTCTTT
CATRRFNTEAFF
>once|TRBJ1-1|.|TRBV6-6
TGTGCCAGCAGTGCCAGAAACACTGAAGCTTTCTTT
CASSARNTEAFF
>.|TRBJ1-5|TRBD1|TRBV7-2
TGTGCCAGCAGCCCCCCCGGCGGGACAGGGAGGGGTCAGCCCCAGCATTTT
CASSPPGGTGRGQPQHF
>.|TRBJ1-2|TRBD1|TRBV24-1
TGTGCCACCAGTGATCGGACAGGTTACTATGGCTACACCTTC
CATSDRTGYYGYTF
>.|TRBJ1-5|TRBD1|TRBV6-2/TRBV6-3
TGTGCCAGCAGTACGGACAGGGGACAGCCCCAGCATTTT
CASSTDRGQPQHF
>.|TRBJ2-5|TRBD2|TRBV30
TGTGCCTGGAGTGGGTGGGTAGCGGGAGAGGAAGAGACCCAGTACTTC
CAWSGWVAGEEETQYF
>once|TRBJ2-1|.|TRBV27
TGTGCCAGCAGTTTTTCGCATTACAATGAGCAGTTCTTC
CASSFSHYNEQFF
>.|TRBJ2-2|.|TRBV7-9
TGTGCCAGCAGCTTAGCCTGGGGGCGGGACACCGGGGAGCTGTTTTTT
CASSLAWGRDTGELFF
>.|TRBJ2-7|TRBD2|TRBV15
TGTGCCACCAGCAGGGCTAGCGGGAATTACGAGCAGTACTTC
CATSRASGNYEQYF
>.|TRBJ1-1|.|TRBV28
TGTGCCAGCAGTCCTCACGGGAACACTGAAGCTTTCTTT
CASSPHGNTEAFF
>.|TRBJ2-3|TRBD2|TRBV15
TGTGCCACCAGCAGGGAGACTAGCGGGAGCACAGATACGCAGTATTTT
CATSRETSGSTDTQYF
>.|TRBJ1-5|.|TRBV12-3/TRBV12-4
TGTGCCAGCAGTTTAGGACAGAATCAGCCCCAGCATTTT
CASSLGQNQPQHF
>.|TRBJ2-1|.|TRBV7-2
TGTGCCAGCAGCTTAGATCCCGTAGGTGAGCAGTTCTTC
CASSLDPVGEQFF
>.|TRBJ2-4|.|TRBV5-1
TGCGCCAGCAGCTTGGAAAACATTCAGTACTTC
CASSLENIQYF
>.|TRBJ2-1|.|TRBV7-8
TGTGCCAGCAGCCCTGTGGTCAGGAGCTCCTACAATGAGCAGTTCTTC
CASSPVVRSSYNEQFF
>.|TRBJ1-2|.|TRBV4-2
TGTGCCAGCAGCCAAGGACGGGGACCCTCTCTTGGAGGCTACACCTTC
CASSQGRGPSLGGYTF
>.|TRBJ2-1|.|TRBV4-2
TGTGCCAGCAGCCAAGATCGTCGGAGTGAGCAGTTCTTC
CASSQDRRSEQFF